This entry is about one T cell receptor beta chain. This clone was counted only a few times. Its antigen is currently not known. Base-call qualities are not available, and no considerably larger clone is one nucleotide away. The sample belongs to a study of metastatic and nonmetastatic thyroid tumors (dated by TCRdb to about 2020). At the level of the whole study: Repertoires were compared across peripheral blood and tumor or nodule tissue samples from malignant and benign thyroid patients. Broader findings and caveats from the paper: TCR beta diversity was reported as significantly higher in malignant tumors than in benign nodules, in both blood and tumor samples.

Before undergoing thyroid surgery, none of the patients had been given any kind of treatment. Using T-cell receptor beta sequencing, the study looked back at clinical samples from patients collected from the early 2010s to the late 2010s. The CDR3 numbers 15 residues from cysteine through phenylalanine. Only CDR3 DNA remains: 45 bases, in frame from the first base. The V end gives up 6 bases and the J end 11 bases, leaving 15 bases in the junction not matched to a gene. Library method: PCR. This sample was sequenced with an Illumina HiSeq 4000. High-throughput sequencing was used to profile the CDR3 region of the TCR beta-chain in every patient. In the paper's pipeline: CDR3 differences across clinicopathological groups were used to build a classifier for discriminating distant-metastatic papillary thyroid cancer patients. Repertoire diversity was assessed with the Shannon index, and tumor-blood repertoire similarity with the Morisita-Horn index. TCRdb took the public reads, trimmed them with fastp at Q25, ran MiXCR for clone calling and kept in-frame beta chains. Clone size and V and J calls follow TCRdb, not the original study. The sample table shows around 37,000 clones, and approximately 24% are seen once. The ten top clones hold roughly 15% of the sample.

The receptor was isolated from a female donor with papillary thyroid cancer or a benign thyroid nodule (not recorded which). Some clones in this sample may be carry-over from other donors' samples. The chain links TRBV12-3 or TRBV12-4 with TRBJ1-1; TRBD1 fits 10 bases in the junction. Sequencing input: tumor tissue. The encoded CDR3 is CASSFGDRGLGFAFF. The DNA sequence is given as TGTGCCAGCAGCTTTGGGGACAGGGGCCTAGGATTTGCTTTCTTT.